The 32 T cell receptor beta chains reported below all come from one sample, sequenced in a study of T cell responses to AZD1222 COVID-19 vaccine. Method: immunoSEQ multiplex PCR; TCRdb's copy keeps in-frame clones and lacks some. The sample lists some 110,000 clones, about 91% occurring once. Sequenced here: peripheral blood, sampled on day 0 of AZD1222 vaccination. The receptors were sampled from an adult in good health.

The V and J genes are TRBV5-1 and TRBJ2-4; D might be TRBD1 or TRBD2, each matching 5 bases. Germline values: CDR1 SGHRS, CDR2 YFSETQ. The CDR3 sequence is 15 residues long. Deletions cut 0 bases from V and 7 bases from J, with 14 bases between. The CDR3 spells CASSLVGAGLNIQYF. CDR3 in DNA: TGCGCCAGCAGCTTGGTTGGGGCGGGCCTCAACATTCAGTACTTC.

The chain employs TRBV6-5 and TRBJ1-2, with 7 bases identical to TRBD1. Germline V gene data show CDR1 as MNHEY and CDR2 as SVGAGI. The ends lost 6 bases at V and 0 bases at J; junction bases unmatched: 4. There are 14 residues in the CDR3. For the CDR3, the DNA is TGTGCCAGCAGGCGACAGGGCGCTAACTATGGCTACACCTTC. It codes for CASRRQGANYGYTF.

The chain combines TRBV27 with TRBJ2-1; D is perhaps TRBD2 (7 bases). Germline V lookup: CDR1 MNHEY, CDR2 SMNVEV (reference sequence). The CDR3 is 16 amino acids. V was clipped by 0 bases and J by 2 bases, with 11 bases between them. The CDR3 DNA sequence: TGTGCCAGCAGTTTATCGGTGGGGGGGCCCTACAATGAGCAGTTCTTC. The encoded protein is CASSLSVGGPYNEQFF.

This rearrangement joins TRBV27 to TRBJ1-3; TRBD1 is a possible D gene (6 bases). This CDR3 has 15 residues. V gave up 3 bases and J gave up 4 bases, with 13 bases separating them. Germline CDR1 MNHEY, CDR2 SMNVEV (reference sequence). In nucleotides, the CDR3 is TGTGCCAGCAGTTTGTTGGGGGCAGAGGGAAACACCATATATTTT. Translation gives CASSLLGAEGNTIYF.

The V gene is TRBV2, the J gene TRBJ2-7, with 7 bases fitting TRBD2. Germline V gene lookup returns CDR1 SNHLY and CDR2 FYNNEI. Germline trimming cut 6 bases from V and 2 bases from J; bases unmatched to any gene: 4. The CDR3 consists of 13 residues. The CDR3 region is CASSPRGAYEQYF. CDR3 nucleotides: TGTGCCAGCAGCCCCCGGGGGGCCTACGAGCAGTACTTC.

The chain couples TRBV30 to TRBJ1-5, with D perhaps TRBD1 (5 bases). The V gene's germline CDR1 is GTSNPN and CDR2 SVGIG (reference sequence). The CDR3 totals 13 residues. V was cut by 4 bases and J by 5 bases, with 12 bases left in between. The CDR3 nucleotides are TGTGCCTGGAATCTTCAGGGAGATCAGCCCCAGCATTTT. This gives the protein CAWNLQGDQPQHF. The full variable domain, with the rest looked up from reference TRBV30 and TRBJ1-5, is SQTIHQWPATLVQPVGSPLSLECTVEGTSNPNLYWYRQAAGRGLQLLFYSVGIGQISSEVPQNLSASRPQDRQFILSSKKLLLSDSGFYLCAWNLQGDQPQHFGDGTRLSIL.

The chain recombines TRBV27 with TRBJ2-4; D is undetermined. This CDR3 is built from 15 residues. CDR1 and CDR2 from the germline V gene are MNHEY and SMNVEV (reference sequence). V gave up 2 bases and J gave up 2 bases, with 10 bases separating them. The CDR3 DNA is TGTGCCAGCAGTTTAGGGTACGAAACCAAAAACATTCAGTACTTC. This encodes CASSLGYETKNIQYF.

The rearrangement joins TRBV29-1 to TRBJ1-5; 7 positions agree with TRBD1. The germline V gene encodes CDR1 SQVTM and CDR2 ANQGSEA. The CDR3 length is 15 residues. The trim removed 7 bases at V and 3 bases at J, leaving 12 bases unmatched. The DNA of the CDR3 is TGCAGCGCCGAGGGAAGGGGGCCTTTCAATCAGCCCCAGCATTTT. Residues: CSAEGRGPFNQPQHF.

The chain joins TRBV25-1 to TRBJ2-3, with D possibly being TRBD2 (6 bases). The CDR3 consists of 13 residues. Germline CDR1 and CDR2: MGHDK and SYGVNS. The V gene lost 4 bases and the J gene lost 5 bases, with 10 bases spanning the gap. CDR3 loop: CASSVRDLDTQYF. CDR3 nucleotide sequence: TGTGCCAGCAGTGTCCGGGACTTAGATACGCAGTATTTT.

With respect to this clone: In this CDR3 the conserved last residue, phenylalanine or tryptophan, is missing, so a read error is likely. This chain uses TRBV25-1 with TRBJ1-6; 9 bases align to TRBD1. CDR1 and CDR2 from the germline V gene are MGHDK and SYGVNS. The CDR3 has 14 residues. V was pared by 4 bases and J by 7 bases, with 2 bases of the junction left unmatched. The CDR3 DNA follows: TGTGCCAGCAGTGTTGGGACAGGGAATTCACCCCTCCACCTT. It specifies CASSVGTGNSPLHL.

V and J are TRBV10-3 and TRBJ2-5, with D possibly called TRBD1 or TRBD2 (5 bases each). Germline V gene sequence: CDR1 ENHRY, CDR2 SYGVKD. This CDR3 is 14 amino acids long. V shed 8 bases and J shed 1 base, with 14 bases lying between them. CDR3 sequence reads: CAIAGLGVQETQYF. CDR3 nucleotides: TGTGCCATCGCCGGGCTGGGGGTCCAAGAGACCCAGTACTTC.

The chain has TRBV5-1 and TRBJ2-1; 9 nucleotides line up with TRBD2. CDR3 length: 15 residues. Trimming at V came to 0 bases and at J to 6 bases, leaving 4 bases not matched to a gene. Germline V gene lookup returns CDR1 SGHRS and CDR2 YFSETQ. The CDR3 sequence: CASSLVAGVFNEQFF. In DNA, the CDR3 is TGCGCCAGCAGCTTGGTAGCGGGGGTCTTCAATGAGCAGTTCTTC.

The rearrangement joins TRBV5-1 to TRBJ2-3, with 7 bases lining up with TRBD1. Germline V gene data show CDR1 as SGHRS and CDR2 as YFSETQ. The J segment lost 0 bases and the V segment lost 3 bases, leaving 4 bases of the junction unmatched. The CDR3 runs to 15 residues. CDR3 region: CASSYRDSSTDTQYF. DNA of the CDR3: TGCGCCAGCAGCTACCGGGACAGTAGCACAGATACGCAGTATTTT.

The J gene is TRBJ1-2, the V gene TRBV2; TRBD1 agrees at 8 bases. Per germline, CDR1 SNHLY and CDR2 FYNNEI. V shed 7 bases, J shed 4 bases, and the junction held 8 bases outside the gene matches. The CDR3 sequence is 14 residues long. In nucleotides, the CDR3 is TGTGCCAGCACCGTAGGACAGGGCCCCTATGGCTACACCTTC. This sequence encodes CASTVGQGPYGYTF.

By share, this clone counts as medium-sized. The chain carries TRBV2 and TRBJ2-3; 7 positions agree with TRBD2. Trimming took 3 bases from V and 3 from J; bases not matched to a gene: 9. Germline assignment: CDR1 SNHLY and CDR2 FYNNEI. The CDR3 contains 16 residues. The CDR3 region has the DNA TGTGCCAGCAGTGAGGGGCTAGCGGCCGGGACAGATACGCAGTATTTT. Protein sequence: CASSEGLAAGTDTQYF.

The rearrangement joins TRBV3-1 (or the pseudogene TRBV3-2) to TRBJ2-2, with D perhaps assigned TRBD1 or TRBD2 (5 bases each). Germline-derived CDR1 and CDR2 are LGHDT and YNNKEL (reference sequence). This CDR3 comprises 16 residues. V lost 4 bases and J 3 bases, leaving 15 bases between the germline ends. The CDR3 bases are TGTGCCAGCAGCCGCCTTTTGAGGGACGACACCGGGGAGCTGTTTTTT. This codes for CASSRLLRDDTGELFF.

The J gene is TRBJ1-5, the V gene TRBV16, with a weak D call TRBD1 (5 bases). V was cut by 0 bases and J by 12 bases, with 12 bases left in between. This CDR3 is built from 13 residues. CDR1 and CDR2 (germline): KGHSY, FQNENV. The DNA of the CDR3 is TGTGCCAGCAGCCAATCGATCGAGGGGTTCCAGCATTTT. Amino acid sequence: CASSQSIEGFQHF.

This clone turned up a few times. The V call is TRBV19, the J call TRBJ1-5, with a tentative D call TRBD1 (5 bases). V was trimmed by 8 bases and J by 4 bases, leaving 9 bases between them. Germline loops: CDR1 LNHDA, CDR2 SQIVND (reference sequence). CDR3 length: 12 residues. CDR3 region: CASRKGNQPQHF. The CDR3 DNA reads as TGTGCCAGTCGGAAGGGGAATCAGCCCCAGCATTTT.

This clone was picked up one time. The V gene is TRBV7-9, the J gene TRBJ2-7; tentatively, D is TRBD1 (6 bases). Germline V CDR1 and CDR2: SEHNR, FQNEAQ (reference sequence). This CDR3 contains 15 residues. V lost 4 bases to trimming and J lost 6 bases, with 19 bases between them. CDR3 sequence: CASSYDTGSQSEQYF. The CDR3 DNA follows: TGTGCCAGCAGCTATGATACAGGGTCACAAAGCGAGCAGTACTTC.

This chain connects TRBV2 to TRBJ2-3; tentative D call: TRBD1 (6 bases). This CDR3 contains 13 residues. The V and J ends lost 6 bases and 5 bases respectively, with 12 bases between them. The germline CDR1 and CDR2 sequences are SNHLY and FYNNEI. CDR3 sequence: CASRVQGGDTQYF. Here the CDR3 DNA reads TGTGCCAGCAGAGTACAGGGTGGAGATACGCAGTATTTT.

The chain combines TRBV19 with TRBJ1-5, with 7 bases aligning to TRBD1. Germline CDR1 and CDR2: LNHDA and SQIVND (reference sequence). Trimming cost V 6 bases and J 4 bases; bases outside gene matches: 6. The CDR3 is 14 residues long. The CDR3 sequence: CASSHNRGNQPQHF. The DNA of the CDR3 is TGTGCCAGTAGCCATAACAGGGGTAATCAGCCCCAGCATTTT.

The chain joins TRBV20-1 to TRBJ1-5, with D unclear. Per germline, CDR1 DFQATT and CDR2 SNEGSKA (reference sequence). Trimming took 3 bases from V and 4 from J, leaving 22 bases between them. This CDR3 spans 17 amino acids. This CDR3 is CSASVLSFGRRNQPQHF. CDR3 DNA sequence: TGCAGTGCTAGTGTCTTAAGCTTCGGACGACGAAATCAGCCCCAGCATTTT.

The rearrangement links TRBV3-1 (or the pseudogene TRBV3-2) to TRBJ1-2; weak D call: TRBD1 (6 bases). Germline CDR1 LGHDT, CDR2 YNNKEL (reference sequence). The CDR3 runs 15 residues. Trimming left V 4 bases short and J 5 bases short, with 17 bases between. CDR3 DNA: TGTGCCAGCAGCCCGAAGGGACATTCCGGATATGGCTACACCTTC. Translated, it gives CASSPKGHSGYGYTF.

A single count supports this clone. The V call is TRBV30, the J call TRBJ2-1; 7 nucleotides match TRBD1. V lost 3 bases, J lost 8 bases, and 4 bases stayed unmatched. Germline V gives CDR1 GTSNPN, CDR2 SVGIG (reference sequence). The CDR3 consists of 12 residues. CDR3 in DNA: TGTGCCTGGAGAGAAACAGGGGATGAGCAGTTCTTC. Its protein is CAWRETGDEQFF.

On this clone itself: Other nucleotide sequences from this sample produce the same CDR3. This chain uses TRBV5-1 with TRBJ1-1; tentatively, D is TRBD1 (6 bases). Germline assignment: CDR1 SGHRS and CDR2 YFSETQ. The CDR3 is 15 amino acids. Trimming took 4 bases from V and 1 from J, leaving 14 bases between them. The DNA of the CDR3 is TGCGCCAGCAGCCCCCGGGAGGGGGGGAACACTGAAGCTTTCTTT. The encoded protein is CASSPREGGNTEAFF.

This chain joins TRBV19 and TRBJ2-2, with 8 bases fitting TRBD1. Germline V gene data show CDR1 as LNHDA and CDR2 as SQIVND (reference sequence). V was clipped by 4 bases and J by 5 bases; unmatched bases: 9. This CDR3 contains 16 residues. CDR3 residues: CASSKTMTGETGELFF. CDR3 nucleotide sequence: TGTGCCAGTAGTAAAACTATGACAGGGGAGACCGGGGAGCTGTTTTTT.

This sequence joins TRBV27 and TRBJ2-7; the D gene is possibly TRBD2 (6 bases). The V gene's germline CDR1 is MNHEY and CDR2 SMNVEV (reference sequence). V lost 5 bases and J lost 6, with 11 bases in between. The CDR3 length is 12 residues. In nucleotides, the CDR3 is TGTGCCAGCAGTCCCGGCGGGGTCGAGCAGTACTTC. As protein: CASSPGGVEQYF.

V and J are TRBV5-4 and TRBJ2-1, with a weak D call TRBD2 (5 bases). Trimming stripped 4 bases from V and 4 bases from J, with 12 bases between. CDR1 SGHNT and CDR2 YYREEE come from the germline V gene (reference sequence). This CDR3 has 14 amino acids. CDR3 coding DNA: TGTGCCAGCAGCCCGGACTGGAAATACAATGAGCAGTTCTTC. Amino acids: CASSPDWKYNEQFF.

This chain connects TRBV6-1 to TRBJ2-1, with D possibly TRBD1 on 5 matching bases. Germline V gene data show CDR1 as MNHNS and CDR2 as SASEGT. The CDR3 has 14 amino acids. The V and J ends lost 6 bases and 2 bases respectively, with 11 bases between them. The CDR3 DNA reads TGTGCCAGCAGGGAACAGGTAGCCTACAATGAGCAGTTCTTC. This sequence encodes CASREQVAYNEQFF.

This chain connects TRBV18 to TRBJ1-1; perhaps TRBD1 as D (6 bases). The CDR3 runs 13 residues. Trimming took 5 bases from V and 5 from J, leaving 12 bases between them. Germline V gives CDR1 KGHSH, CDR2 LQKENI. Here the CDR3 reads CASSEAGVTEAFF. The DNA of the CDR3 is TGTGCCAGCTCAGAAGCAGGGGTGACTGAAGCTTTCTTT.

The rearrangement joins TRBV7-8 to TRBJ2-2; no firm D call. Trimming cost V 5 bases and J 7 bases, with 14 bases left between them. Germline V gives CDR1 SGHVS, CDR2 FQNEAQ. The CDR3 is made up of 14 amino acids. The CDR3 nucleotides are TGTGCCAGCAGCCCACAAGGGCGCGGCGGGGAGCTGTTTTTT. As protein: CASSPQGRGGELFF. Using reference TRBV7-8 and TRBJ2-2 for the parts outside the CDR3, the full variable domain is GAGVSQSPRYKVAKRGQDVALRCDPISGHVSLFWYQQALGQGPEFLTYFQNEAQLDKSGLPSDRFFAERPEGSVSTLKIQRTQQEDSAVYLCASSPQGRGGELFFGEGSRLTVL.

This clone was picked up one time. The CDR3 region is CASSRDSHYMQGYTF. In DNA form, the CDR3 reads TGTGCCAGCAGCCGGGACAGCCACTATATGCAGGGCTACACCTTC. The chain has TRBV6-5 and TRBJ1-2, with TRBD1 matching over 7 bases. Germline assignment: CDR1 MNHEY and CDR2 SVGAGI. V lost 6 bases and J lost 8; bases outside the gene matches: 15. The CDR3 totals 15 residues.